These T cell receptor beta chains were read from a single sample in a study of cytomegalovirus exposure and HLA in healthy donors. The protocol was immunoSEQ multiplex PCR, while the TCRdb copy is restricted to in-frame clones and leaves out a portion. This sample carries about 130,000 clones, about 96% of them seen once, and the ten largest clones take 1.5% to 2%. Sequencing was carried out using PBMCs. The source is a man aged 18 to 29 in good health and CMV-seronegative. Both conserved end residues are part of each CDR3. Each record gives: CDR3 DNA, CDR3 protein, D gene, V gene, clone size, J gene. The D gene is left open where the match is weak. The size field is filled for only some rows; it gives once, few, many or a size class.

TGTGCCAGTAGTCTCCGGGACAGCTCTGGAAACACCATATATTTT CASSLRDSSGNTIYF TRBD1 TRBV19 . TRBJ1-3
TGCGCCAGCAGCTTGGGGGCAGGGGAGGCTTTCTTT CASSLGAGEAFF . TRBV5-1 . TRBJ1-1
TGTGCCAGCACCCGGACTAGCGGCTCCTACGAGCAGTACTTC CASTRTSGSYEQYF TRBD2 TRBV28 . TRBJ2-7
TGTGCCAGCAGCGTCGATGGGGGGATCTATGGCTACACCTTC CASSVDGGIYGYTF . TRBV7-2 . TRBJ1-2
TGTGCCAGCAGCCGGGGTGTGTGGGCCAACGTCCTGACTTTC CASSRGVWANVLTF . TRBV7-8 . TRBJ2-6
TGTGCCAGCAGCCTCCCTAGCGGGAGGGCCATGGGGTACGAGCAGTACTTC CASSLPSGRAMGYEQYF TRBD2 TRBV13 . TRBJ2-7
TGTGCCAGCAACCGTGGCGGGAGCGGGACCGATACGCAGTATTTT CASNRGGSGTDTQYF TRBD2 TRBV27 . TRBJ2-3
TGTGCCAGCAGTTTCGGACAGGGGTATGGCTACACCTTC CASSFGQGYGYTF TRBD1 TRBV27 . TRBJ1-2
TGCGCCAGTAGCAACTTAGCGGGAGCCACGAACACCGGGGAGCTGTTTTTT CASSNLAGATNTGELFF TRBD2 TRBV5-1 . TRBJ2-2
TGTGCCAGCAGTTACCAAAGGTTCGGGACAGGTGGAATTTCCGTCGACTATGGCTACACCTTC CASSYQRFGTGGISVDYGYTF TRBD1 TRBV6-7 . TRBJ1-2
TGTGCCAGCACAGGGGGGATCTATAATGAAAAACTGTTTTTT CASTGGIYNEKLFF TRBD1 TRBV28 . TRBJ1-4
TGTGCCAGCAGTTACTCCACAGGGAATGAAGCTTTCTTT CASSYSTGNEAFF . TRBV6-5 once TRBJ1-1
TGTGCCAGCAGCTTTGCGGGAGTGGCAGATACGCAGTATTTT CASSFAGVADTQYF TRBD2 TRBV13 . TRBJ2-3
TGTGCCAGCAGCTTGTTGACAGGAAACTTTTATGGCTACACCTTC CASSLLTGNFYGYTF . TRBV7-9 . TRBJ1-2
TGTGCCAGCAGCTTAGGGTACAAGGAGCAGTTCTTC CASSLGYKEQFF . TRBV7-9 . TRBJ2-1
TGTGCCAGCAGCTCCCCCTTGAGGGGGGGGTACCAAGAGACCCAGTACTTC CASSSPLRGGYQETQYF . TRBV7-9 once TRBJ2-5
TGTGCCAGCAGCCCAGGGGTTATGGGGAATCAGCCCCAGCATTTT CASSPGVMGNQPQHF . TRBV7-2 few TRBJ1-5
TGCGCCAGCAGCGAGAGCGGCTACAATGAGCAGTTCTTC CASSESGYNEQFF . TRBV4-1 . TRBJ2-1
TGTGCCTGGAGTGCCGTCACTGAAGCTTTCTTT CAWSAVTEAFF . TRBV30 . TRBJ1-1
TGTGCCAGCAGAGAGACAGGCGTGACAGTTACGCAGTATTTT CASRETGVTVTQYF . TRBV6-1 . TRBJ2-3
TGTGCCAGTCGCTTCGGGTACGGAGCTAACTATGGCTACACCTTC CASRFGYGANYGYTF . TRBV19 . TRBJ1-2
TGTGCCTGGAGTGACAGGTACTATGGCTACACCTTC CAWSDRYYGYTF . TRBV30 . TRBJ1-2
TGTGCCAGCAGTGAAGATATTACAGATACGCAGTATTTT CASSEDITDTQYF . TRBV6-1 . TRBJ2-3
TGTGCCAGCAGCCCATTACAAGTGGGCGAGGGCACCATATATTTT CASSPLQVGEGTIYF . TRBV7-6 . TRBJ1-3
TGTGCCACCAGCAGAGATAAACAGGATCAGCCCCAGCATTTT CATSRDKQDQPQHF . TRBV15 . TRBJ1-5
TGCGCCAGCAGCCTTCGACAGGGGGACTACAATGAGCAGTTCTTC CASSLRQGDYNEQFF TRBD1 TRBV4-3 . TRBJ2-1
TGTGCCACCAGCAGAATAAGACTAGCGGGAGAAGATGAGCAGTTCTTC CATSRIRLAGEDEQFF TRBD2 TRBV15 . TRBJ2-1
TGTGCCAGCAGCTTTCCCTTGGACAGGGACTCTAGCACAGATACGCAGTATTTT CASSFPLDRDSSTDTQYF TRBD1 TRBV7-2 . TRBJ2-3
TGCGCCAGCAGCTTACACCCGGGACAGGGAGACTCTAACTATGGCTACACCTTC CASSLHPGQGDSNYGYTF TRBD1 TRBV4-1 . TRBJ1-2
TGTGCCAGCAGCGTAGCGGATAGCCTCAATGAGCAGTTCTTC CASSVADSLNEQFF . TRBV9 . TRBJ2-1
TGTGCCAGCAGCCCCTGGGACAGGCGCGAGCAGTACTTC CASSPWDRREQYF TRBD1 TRBV9 . TRBJ2-7
TGTGCCACCAGCAGAGATACGGCGCCCCGTCCCTCACTACAAGAGACCCAGTACTTC CATSRDTAPRPSLQETQYF . TRBV15 . TRBJ2-5
TGCGCCAGCAGCCAAGAGGGGGGGTCGTTCGGCCATGAGCAGTTCTTC CASSQEGGSFGHEQFF TRBD2 TRBV4-3 . TRBJ2-1
TGTGCCAGCAGCTCCATTTTGACGGAGGTGGATGAAAAACTGTTTTTT CASSSILTEVDEKLFF . TRBV7-2 once TRBJ1-4
TGTGCCAGCAGCGTAGACGGTAGACAAGAGACCCAGTACTTC CASSVDGRQETQYF . TRBV9 . TRBJ2-5
TGTGCCAGCAGGGGACAGGGTTCCGCGGCCCAGTACTTC CASRGQGSAAQYF TRBD1 TRBV6-6 . TRBJ2-5
TGTGCCAGCAGCGTAGCCACAGAAGAGACCCAGTACTTC CASSVATEETQYF . TRBV9 . TRBJ2-5
TGTGCCAGCAGTTCTCTTCGACAGGGGGCGGACACTGAAGCTTTCTTT CASSSLRQGADTEAFF TRBD1 TRBV28 . TRBJ1-1
TGTGCCAGCAGCTCCGTTGGCACGAGGAATGAGCAGTTCTTC CASSSVGTRNEQFF . TRBV11-2 . TRBJ2-1
TGTGCCAGCAGCCCAATGGGCCCTACCGCCTACAATGAGCAGTTCTTC CASSPMGPTAYNEQFF . TRBV7-9 . TRBJ2-1
TGCAGCGTCCAATTGAACACTGAAGCTTTCTTT CSVQLNTEAFF . TRBV29-1 once TRBJ1-1
TGTGCCAGTAGTATGGGGACTAGTTATTTTGGGGAGCTGTTTTTT CASSMGTSYFGELFF TRBD2 TRBV19 . TRBJ2-2
TGTGCCAGCAGCTTGGGCGCACTAGCGGGAGGTCCTCCCTACGAGCAGTACTTC CASSLGALAGGPPYEQYF TRBD2 TRBV5-4 . TRBJ2-7
TGTGCCAGCAGCTTTGCGGGTTTGTGGACTGAAGCTTTCTTT CASSFAGLWTEAFF . TRBV5-4 once TRBJ1-1
TGCGCCAGCAGCGAGGGACAGGGGGCAGGGACCCAGTACTTC CASSEGQGAGTQYF TRBD1 TRBV5-1 . TRBJ2-5
TGTGCCAGTAGCACTCCACAGGGGGTCAGGGGAGGTTTCTTT CASSTPQGVRGGFF TRBD1 TRBV19 . TRBJ1-1
TGTGCCAGTAGTATACGGCAGGGTGATCAGCCCCAGCATTTT CASSIRQGDQPQHF . TRBV19 . TRBJ1-5
TGTGCCTGGAGCCCGAGAGGGAACTATGGCTACACCTTC CAWSPRGNYGYTF . TRBV30 . TRBJ1-2
TGTGCCAGCAGCCCCCTCGTCCCCTATACTAGCGACCCGTTCTTC CASSPLVPYTSDPFF TRBD2 TRBV4-2 . TRBJ2-1
TGTGCCAGCAGTAACCGGGACTTTGGCTCCTACGAGCAGTACTTC CASSNRDFGSYEQYF . TRBV6-5 . TRBJ2-7
TGTGCCATCAGGGACCGGGGAGGGGACACCGGGGAGCTGTTTTTT CAIRDRGGDTGELFF TRBD2 TRBV10-3 . TRBJ2-2
TGTGCCAGCAGTGAAGCCCCAGGGGTAAGGGGCAATCAGCCCCAGCATTTT CASSEAPGVRGNQPQHF . TRBV6-1 . TRBJ1-5
TGTGCCAGCAGCCGCGGACAGGGGGGGGCCACCGGGGAGCTGTTTTTT CASSRGQGGATGELFF TRBD1 TRBV5-8 . TRBJ2-2
TGCGCCAGCAGCGAGGACTGGGCGGGTGAGCAGTTCTTC CASSEDWAGEQFF . TRBV5-1 . TRBJ2-1